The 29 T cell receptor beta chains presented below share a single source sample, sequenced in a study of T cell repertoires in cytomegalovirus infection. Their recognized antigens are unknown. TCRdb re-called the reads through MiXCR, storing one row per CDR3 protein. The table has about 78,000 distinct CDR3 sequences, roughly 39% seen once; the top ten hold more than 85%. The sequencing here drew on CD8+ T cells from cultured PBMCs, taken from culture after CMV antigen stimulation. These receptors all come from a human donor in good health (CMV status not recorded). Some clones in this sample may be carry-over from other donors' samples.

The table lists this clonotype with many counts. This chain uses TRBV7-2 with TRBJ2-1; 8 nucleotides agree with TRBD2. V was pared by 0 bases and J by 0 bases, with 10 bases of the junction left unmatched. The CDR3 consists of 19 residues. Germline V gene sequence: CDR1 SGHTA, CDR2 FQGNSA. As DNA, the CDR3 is TGTGCCAGCAGCTTAGCGGTCCGAGCGGGGGCGAGCTCCTACAATGAGCAGTTCTTC. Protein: CASSLAVRAGASSYNEQFF.

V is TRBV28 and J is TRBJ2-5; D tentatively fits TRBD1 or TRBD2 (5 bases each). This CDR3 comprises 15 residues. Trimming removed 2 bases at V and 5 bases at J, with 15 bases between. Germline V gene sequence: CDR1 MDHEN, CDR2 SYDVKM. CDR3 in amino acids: CASSLGSFREETQYF. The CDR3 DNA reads TGTGCCAGCAGTTTAGGTAGCTTCAGGGAGGAGACCCAGTACTTC.

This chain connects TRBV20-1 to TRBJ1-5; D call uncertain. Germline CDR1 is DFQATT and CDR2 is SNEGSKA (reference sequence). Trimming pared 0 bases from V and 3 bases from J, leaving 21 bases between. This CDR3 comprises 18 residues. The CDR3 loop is CSARDPSAPRLDNQPQHF. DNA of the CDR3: TGCAGTGCTAGAGATCCGTCTGCACCCCGGCTCGACAATCAGCCCCAGCATTTT.

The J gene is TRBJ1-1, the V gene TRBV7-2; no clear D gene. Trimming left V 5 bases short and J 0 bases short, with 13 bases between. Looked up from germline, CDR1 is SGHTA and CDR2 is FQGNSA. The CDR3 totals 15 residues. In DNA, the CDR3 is TGTGCCAGCAGCATTTGGACGGTAATGAACACTGAAGCTTTCTTT. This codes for CASSIWTVMNTEAFF.

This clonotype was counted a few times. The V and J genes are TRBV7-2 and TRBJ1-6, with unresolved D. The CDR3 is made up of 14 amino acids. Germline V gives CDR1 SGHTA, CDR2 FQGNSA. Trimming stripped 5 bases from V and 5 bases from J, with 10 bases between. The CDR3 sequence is CASSQTVNNSPLHF. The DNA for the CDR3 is TGTGCCAGCAGCCAAACAGTAAATAATTCACCCCTCCACTTT.

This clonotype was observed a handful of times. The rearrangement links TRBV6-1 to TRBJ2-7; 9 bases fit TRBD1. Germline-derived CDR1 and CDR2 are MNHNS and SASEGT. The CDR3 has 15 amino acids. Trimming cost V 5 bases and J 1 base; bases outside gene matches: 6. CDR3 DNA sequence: TGTGCCAGCAGTACGGCCGGGACAGGGTCCTACGAGCAGTACTTC. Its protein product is CASSTAGTGSYEQYF.

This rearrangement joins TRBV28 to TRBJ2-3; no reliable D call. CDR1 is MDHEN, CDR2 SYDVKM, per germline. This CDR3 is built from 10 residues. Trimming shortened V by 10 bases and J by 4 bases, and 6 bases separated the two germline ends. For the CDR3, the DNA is TGTGCCATCCTGGCAGATACGCAGTATTTT. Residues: CAILADTQYF.

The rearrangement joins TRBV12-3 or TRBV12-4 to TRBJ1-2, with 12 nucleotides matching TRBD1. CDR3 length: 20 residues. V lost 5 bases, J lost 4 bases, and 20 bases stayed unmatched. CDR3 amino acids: CASSPRSPGDRGRIVYGYTF. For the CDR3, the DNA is TGTGCCAGCAGTCCCCGTTCGCCCGGGGACAGGGGGCGGATTGTCTATGGCTACACCTTC.

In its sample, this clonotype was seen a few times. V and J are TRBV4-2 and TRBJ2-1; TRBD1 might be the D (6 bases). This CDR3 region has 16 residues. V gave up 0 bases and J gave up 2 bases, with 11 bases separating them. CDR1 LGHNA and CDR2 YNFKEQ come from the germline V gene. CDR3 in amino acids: CASSQETGRTYNEQFF. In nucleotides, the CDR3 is TGTGCCAGCAGCCAAGAGACAGGTAGAACCTACAATGAGCAGTTCTTC.

Here the CDR3 DNA reads TGTGCCAGCAGCCCAGGGACTGGGCGGGTCTACGAGCAGTACTTC. It specifies CASSPGTGRVYEQYF. The chain has TRBV7-6 and TRBJ2-7; tentative D call: TRBD2 (6 bases). CDR3 length: 15 residues. CDR1 and CDR2 from the germline V gene are SGHVS and FNYEAQ. V lost 5 bases and J lost 3, with 17 bases in between.

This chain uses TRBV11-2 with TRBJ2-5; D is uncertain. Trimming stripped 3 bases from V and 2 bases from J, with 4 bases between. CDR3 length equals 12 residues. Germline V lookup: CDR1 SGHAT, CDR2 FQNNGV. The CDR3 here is CASSFGQETQYF. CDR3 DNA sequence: TGTGCCAGCAGCTTTGGACAAGAGACCCAGTACTTC.

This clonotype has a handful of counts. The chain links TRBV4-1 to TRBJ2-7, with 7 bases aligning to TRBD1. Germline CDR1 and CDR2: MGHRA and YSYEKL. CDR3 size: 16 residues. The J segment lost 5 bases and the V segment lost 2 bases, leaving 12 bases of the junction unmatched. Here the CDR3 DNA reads TGCGCCAGCAGCCAAAGCACAGGGGCGACTCGGAACGAGCAGTACTTC. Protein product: CASSQSTGATRNEQYF.

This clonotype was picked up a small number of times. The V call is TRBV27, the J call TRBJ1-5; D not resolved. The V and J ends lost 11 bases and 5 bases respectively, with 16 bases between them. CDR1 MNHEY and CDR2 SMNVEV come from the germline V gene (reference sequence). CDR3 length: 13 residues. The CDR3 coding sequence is TGTGCCGCGTGGCGGCCTCCTCATCAGCCCCAGCATTTT. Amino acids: CAAWRPPHQPQHF.

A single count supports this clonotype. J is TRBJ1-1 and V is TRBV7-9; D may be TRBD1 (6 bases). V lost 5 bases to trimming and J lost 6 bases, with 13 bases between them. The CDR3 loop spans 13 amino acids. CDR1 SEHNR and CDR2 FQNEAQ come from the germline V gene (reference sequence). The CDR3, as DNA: TGTGCCAGCAGCACCGACAGGCGCCCTGAAGCTTTCTTT. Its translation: CASSTDRRPEAFF.

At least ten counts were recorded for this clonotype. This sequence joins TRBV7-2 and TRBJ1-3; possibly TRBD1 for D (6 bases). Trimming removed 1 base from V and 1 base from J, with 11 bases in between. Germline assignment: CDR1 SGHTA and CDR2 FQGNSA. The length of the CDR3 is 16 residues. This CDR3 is CASSLVPRGSGNTIYF. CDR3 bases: TGTGCCAGCAGCTTAGTTCCCAGGGGATCTGGAAACACCATATATTTT.

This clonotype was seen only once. CDR3 sequence (DNA): TGCAGTGCTAAGGGAGACCGGGCCAACGAGCAGTACTTC. Its protein product is CSAKGDRANEQYF. This rearrangement joins TRBV20-1 to TRBJ2-7; tentative D call: TRBD2 (5 bases). V lost 4 bases, J lost 5 bases, and 15 bases lay in between. The V gene's germline CDR1 is DFQATT and CDR2 SNEGSKA (reference sequence). The CDR3 is 13 amino acids.

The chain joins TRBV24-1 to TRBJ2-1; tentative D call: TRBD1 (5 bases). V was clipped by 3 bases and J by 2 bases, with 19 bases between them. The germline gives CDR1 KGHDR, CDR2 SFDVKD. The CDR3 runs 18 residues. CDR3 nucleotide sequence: TGTGCCACCAGTGATCCGGCGCAGGGAATGTCGGCCTACAATGAGCAGTTCTTC. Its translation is CATSDPAQGMSAYNEQFF.

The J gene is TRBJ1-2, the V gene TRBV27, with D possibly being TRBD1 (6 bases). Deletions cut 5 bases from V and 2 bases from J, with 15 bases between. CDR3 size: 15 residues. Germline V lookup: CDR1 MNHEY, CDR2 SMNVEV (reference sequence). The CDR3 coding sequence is TGTGCCAGCAGTCCCACCGGGACACCAAACTATGGCTACACCTTC. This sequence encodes CASSPTGTPNYGYTF.

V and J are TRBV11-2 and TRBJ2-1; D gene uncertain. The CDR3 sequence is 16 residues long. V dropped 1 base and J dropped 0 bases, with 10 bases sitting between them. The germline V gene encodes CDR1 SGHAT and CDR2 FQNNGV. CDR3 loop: CASSLGYSGSYNEQFF. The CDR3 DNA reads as TGTGCCAGCAGCTTAGGTTACTCCGGCTCCTACAATGAGCAGTTCTTC.

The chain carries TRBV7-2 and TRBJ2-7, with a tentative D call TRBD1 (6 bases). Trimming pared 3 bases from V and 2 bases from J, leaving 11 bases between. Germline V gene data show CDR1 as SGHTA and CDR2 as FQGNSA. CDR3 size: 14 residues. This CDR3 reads CASSFPGVTYEQYF. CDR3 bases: TGTGCCAGCAGCTTCCCAGGGGTAACCTACGAGCAGTACTTC.

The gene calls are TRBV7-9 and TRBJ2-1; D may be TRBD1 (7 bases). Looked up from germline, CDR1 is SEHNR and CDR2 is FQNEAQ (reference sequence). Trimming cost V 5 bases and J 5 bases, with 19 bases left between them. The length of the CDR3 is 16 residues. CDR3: CASSPGQSGGNNEQFF. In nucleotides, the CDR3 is TGTGCCAGCAGCCCGGGACAGTCCGGAGGGAACAATGAGCAGTTCTTC.

In DNA form, the CDR3 reads TGTGCCAGCAGTCCTCCAAACGGGACAGACTCCTACGAGCAGTACTTC. This codes for CASSPPNGTDSYEQYF. V and J are TRBV5-6 and TRBJ2-7; TRBD1 agrees at 7 bases. The V segment lost 5 bases and the J segment 0 bases; nucleotides outside the gene matches: 11. Looked up from germline, CDR1 is SGHDT and CDR2 is YYEEEE. CDR3 size: 16 residues.

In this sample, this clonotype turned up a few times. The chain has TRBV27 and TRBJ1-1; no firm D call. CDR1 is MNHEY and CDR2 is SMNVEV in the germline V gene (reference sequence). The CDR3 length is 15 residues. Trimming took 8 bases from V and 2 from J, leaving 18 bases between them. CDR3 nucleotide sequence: TGTGCCAGCGCCCTGCTGTCAGCTCCAAACACTGAAGCTTTCTTT. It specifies CASALLSAPNTEAFF.

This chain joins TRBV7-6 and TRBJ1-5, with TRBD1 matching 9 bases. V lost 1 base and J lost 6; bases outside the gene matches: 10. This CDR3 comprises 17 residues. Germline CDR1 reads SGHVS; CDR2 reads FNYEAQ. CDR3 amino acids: CASSLEGGQGLGQPQHF. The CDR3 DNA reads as TGTGCCAGCAGCTTAGAAGGCGGACAGGGGTTAGGTCAGCCCCAGCATTTT.

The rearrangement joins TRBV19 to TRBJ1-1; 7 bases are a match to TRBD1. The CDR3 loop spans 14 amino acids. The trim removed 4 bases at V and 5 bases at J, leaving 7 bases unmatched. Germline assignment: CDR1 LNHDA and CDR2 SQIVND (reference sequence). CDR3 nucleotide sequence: TGTGCCAGTAGTAGGTACCAGGGGGGAACTGAAGCTTTCTTT. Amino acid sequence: CASSRYQGGTEAFF.

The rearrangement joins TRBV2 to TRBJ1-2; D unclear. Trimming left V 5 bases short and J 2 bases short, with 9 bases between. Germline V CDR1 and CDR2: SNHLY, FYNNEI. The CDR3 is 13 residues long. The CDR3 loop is CASSRTENYGYTF. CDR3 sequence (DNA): TGTGCCAGCAGTAGGACGGAAAACTATGGCTACACCTTC.

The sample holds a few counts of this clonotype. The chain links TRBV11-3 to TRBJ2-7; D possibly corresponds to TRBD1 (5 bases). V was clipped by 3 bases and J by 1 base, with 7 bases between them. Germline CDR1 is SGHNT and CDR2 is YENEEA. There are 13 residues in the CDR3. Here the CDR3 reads CASSFRGSYEQYF. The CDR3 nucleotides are TGTGCCAGCAGCTTTAGGGGTTCCTACGAGCAGTACTTC.

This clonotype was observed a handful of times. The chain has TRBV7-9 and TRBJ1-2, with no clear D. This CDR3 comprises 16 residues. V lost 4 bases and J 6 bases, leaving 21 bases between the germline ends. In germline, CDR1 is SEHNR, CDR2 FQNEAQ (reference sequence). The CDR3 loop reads CASSSALVQYRDGYTF. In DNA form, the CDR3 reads TGTGCCAGCAGCTCCGCACTGGTTCAGTATAGGGATGGCTACACCTTC.

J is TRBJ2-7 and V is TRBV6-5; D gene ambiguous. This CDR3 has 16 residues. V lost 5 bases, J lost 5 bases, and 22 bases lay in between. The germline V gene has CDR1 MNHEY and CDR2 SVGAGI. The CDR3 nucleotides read TGTGCCAGCAGTACTGGCGGTGAGGCCTTACACAACGAGCAGTACTTC. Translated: CASSTGGEALHNEQYF.